This T cell receptor beta chain was sequenced for a study of shared clonotypes between healthy human individuals. Clones were sequenced by immunoSEQ multiplex PCR, and TCRdb holds only the in-frame ones, with some missing. The sample records about 700,000 clones, around 67% being singletons. The study drew all its donors from Caucasian adults living in Nashville, Tennessee. Regarding this clone: Its antigen is undetermined.

CDR1 is SGHVS and CDR2 is FNYEAQ in the germline V gene. The CDR3 is 15 amino acids. V gave up 5 bases and J gave up 0 bases; unmatched junction bases: 4. Study-level points and caveats: Read depth was anticipated to influence clonotype sharing among donors.

This chain links TRBV7-6 with TRBJ2-1; 7 nucleotides line up with TRBD2. The sequence was collected from a woman aged 25 to 45 in good health. The specimen sequenced was memory CD4+ T cells sorted from blood. Regarding subset: CD45RA-negative fraction. The CDR3 spells CASSGRDYSYNEQFF. CDR3 coding DNA: TGTGCCAGCAGCGGCAGGGACTACTCCTACAATGAGCAGTTCTTC.